This entry lists 3 T cell receptor beta chains sequenced from one sample in a study of cytomegalovirus exposure and HLA in healthy donors. Primers included in the PCR were 60 Vbeta and 13 Jbeta primers. Sequenced by immunoSEQ multiplex PCR; TCRdb stores in-frame clones only, minus some. In all, the sample yields about 77,000 clones. Input material: PBMCs. The origin of the receptors is a man aged 45-65 years in good health and CMV-seropositive.

J is TRBJ2-5 and V is TRBV5-1, with 8 nucleotides matching TRBD1. Trimming took 6 bases from V and 4 from J; bases not matched to a gene: 5. This CDR3 comprises 13 residues. Germline V lookup: CDR1 SGHRS, CDR2 YFSETQ. CDR3: CASTTGAGETQYF. CDR3 nucleotide sequence: TGCGCCAGCACGACAGGGGCGGGAGAGACCCAGTACTTC.

The CDR3 DNA sequence: TGCGCCAGCAGCTTGGATTCAGGCTACGAGCAGTACTTC. Protein: CASSLDSGYEQYF. This chain connects TRBV5-1 to TRBJ2-7; D remains ambiguous. Germline V CDR1 and CDR2: SGHRS, YFSETQ. The CDR3 runs to 13 residues. Trimming removed 0 bases from V and 3 bases from J, with 7 bases in between.

The V call is TRBV7-6, the J call TRBJ1-1; 7 bases map to TRBD1. J gave up 2 bases and V 5 bases, and 8 bases lay outside the gene matches. The germline gives CDR1 SGHVS, CDR2 FNYEAQ. This CDR3 spans 15 amino acids. CDR3: CASSLRQGHNTEAFF. The CDR3 DNA is TGTGCCAGCAGCCTCAGACAGGGCCATAACACTGAAGCTTTCTTT.